This T cell receptor beta chain emerged from a study of blood T cell repertoires in COVID-19 (dated by TCRdb to about 2020). At the level of the whole study: Collaborator samples came from the United States, Italy and Spain and covered acute and convalescent phases of COVID-19. The prospective study material was composed of cDNA or gDNA derived from T cells, B-cell-depleted T cells, or PBMCs. Subjects who had been exposed to COVID-19, were actively infected with it, or had recovered from it provided the deeply sampled blood TCRbeta repertoires that made up the dataset. The repertoires were made available in a free public database intended to serve as a resource for research on the immune response to SARS-CoV-2. The samples were drawn from two sources: the first 160 participants of the ongoing ImmuneRACE study, and 1,000 to 1,500 subjects contributed by 6 global collaborators. Nearly every sample came with metadata listing a de-identified subject ID, COVID-19 status, age in years and sex. HLA class I and class II types, where available, came from metadata supplied by the sample provider rather than from assay-based typing.

TCRbeta CDR3 regions were amplified from genomic DNA by means of the immunoSEQ Assay, a bias-controlled multiplex PCR. The source study handled its data this way. The number of nucleated cells in each sample was estimated from the amplification of reference gene primers within the assay. Sequence reads were collapsed and filtered to measure the absolute abundance of every unique TCRbeta CDR3 rearrangement. For each sample, productive Simpson clonality was calculated as the square root of Simpson's diversity index across productive rearrangements. TCRdb took over this immuneACCESS table, retaining in-frame rearrangements with V and J assigned. Such tables are incomplete; in checked studies, under half of the missing clones stem from an unresolved V gene, and the remainder is unexplained. V and J calls and clone size come straight from that table; D and trimming were deduced from the DNA. The sample table holds hundreds of thousands of clones, of which more than 75% were seen once. Clones ranked in the top ten supply about 3% of the sample.

As concerns this clone: The antigen it binds to is not known. Per-base quality was not reported, and no clone a single base away is much larger than it.

The investigation overall reported the following: Clinical and demographic metadata were provided uncurated, with the amount varying by source and participant.

The CDR3 spans 15 residues, from the cysteine through the phenylalanine. Only CDR3 DNA remains: 45 bases, in frame from the first base. At the junction V is shortened by 3 bases and J by 1 base; bases outside the gene matches: 2. Sequences KGHDR (CDR1) and SFDVKD (CDR2) are obtained from the germline V gene. Participants in the prospective study were aged 18 to 89 years, lived in some 24 United States geographic areas, and enrolled through a virtual design. In the prospective study, cohorts were assigned on the basis of participant-reported clinical history obtained from a screening survey and a study questionnaire. Recovered participants in ImmuneRACE Cohort 3 were defined by two consecutive negative NP/OP PCR tests, clearance by a healthcare professional, or resolution of symptoms. In the prospective study, whole blood, serum and a nasopharyngeal or oropharyngeal swab were collected from each participant by mobile phlebotomists. Over a roughly 2-month period, participants in the prospective study had the option of providing additional blood draws and questionnaires. Before DNA extraction, prospective study blood samples were shipped either frozen or at room temperature.

The sequence joins TRBV24-1 to TRBJ2-3, with 8 junctional bases fitting TRBD1. This receptor was identified in a woman aged 25 to 45 who had recovered from COVID-19. The specimen sequenced was PBMCs or T cells enriched from blood (not recorded which). The DNA is as follows: TGTGCCACCAGTGATACGGGACAGGGCACAGATACGCAGTATTTT. It is translated as CATSDTGQGTDTQYF.